This TCR beta chain was obtained from a study of response to subunit inactivated influenza vaccine. TCRdb recomputed calls from the RT-PCR reads with MiXCR, one row per CDR3 protein. Of roughly 620,000 distinct CDR3 sequences detected, around 10% appear once; the ten largest clones hold around 10%. This sample was also put to use in a study of T cells expressing NK-cell markers. Per that paper: 5'RACE template switching with UMIs generated TCR beta cDNA. The authors sequenced eight donors, of whom seven were HCMV-seropositive and one was seronegative.

The source of this sequence is a man between 50 and 59 years old who received an inactivated influenza vaccine. This specimen consisted of PBMCs from blood, obtained on the day of vaccination.

The CDR3 here is CASSYTDRGGYTF. CDR3 DNA sequence: TGTGCCAGCAGTTACACGGACAGAGGAGGCTACACCTTC. The rearrangement joins TRBV6-2 or TRBV6-3 to TRBJ1-2, with a possible D match to TRBD1 (6 bases). The V gene lost 2 bases and the J gene lost 8 bases, with 12 bases spanning the gap. From germline, CDR1 is MNHEY and CDR2 SVGEGT. The CDR3 loop spans 13 amino acids.